This T cell receptor (beta chain) was captured by sequencing in a study of CD4 T cells in relation to SARS-CoV-2 and coronaviruses. Overall study context: Median patient age was approximately 38 years, spanning 21 to 72 years. Of the patients, fewer than ten were male, 4 female, two Hispanic. The restricting HLA molecule for shared crossreactive spike epitopes was mapped.

CDR1 and CDR2 from the germline V gene are SGHDT and YYEEEE. Trimming removed 4 bases from V and 3 bases from J; junction bases left unmatched: 10. The CDR3 length is 15 residues. Turning to this clone: The antigen is not known.

Data came from immunoSEQ multiplex PCR; TCRdb stores just in-frame clones and leaves some out. Here the sample spans some 11,000 clones, about 90% being singletons. General observations from the study: No donor gave both pre-pandemic and post-infection samples.

The clonotype originates from an adult with COVID-19. The specimen was naive CD4+ T cells from PBMCs. As to subset: naive CD4+ T cells isolated by negative enrichment. The chain joins TRBV5-6 to TRBJ2-7, with TRBD2 matching over 7 bases. CDR3 sequence (DNA): TGTGCCAGCAGCCAGAGCGGGGCTCTAATCTACGAGCAGTACTTC. It is translated as CASSQSGALIYEQYF. Full variable domain (rest looked up from reference TRBV5-6 and TRBJ2-7): DAGVTQSPTHLIKTRGQQVTLRCSPKSGHDTVSWYQQALGQGPQFIFQYYEEEERQRGNFPDRFSGHQFPNYSSELNVNALLLGDSALYLCASSQSGALIYEQYFGPGTRLTVT.